Below are 9 T cell receptor beta chains sequenced from a single sample in a study of blood T cell repertoires in COVID-19. Profiled with immunoSEQ multiplex PCR; TCRdb holds only in-frame clones, not every one. The table has a few hundred thousand clones, less than 95% seen once; the top ten hold about 0.57%. What was sequenced was PBMCs or T cells enriched from blood (not recorded which). The receptor set was obtained from a young man who had recovered from COVID-19.

In this sample, this clone turned up once. CDR3 loop: CASSYSSGGPYEQYF. Here the CDR3 DNA reads TGCGCCAGCAGCTATTCTAGCGGGGGGCCCTACGAGCAGTACTTC. This chain joins TRBV4-1 and TRBJ2-7; the match to TRBD2 covers 11 bases. The CDR3 runs 15 residues. J lost 2 bases, V lost 5 bases, and 5 bases had no gene match. Germline-derived CDR1 and CDR2 are MGHRA and YSYEKL.

V is TRBV27 and J is TRBJ2-7; maybe TRBD1 (6 bases). The length of the CDR3 is 13 residues. V lost 5 bases, J lost 0 bases, and 8 bases lay in between. Germline V CDR1 and CDR2: MNHEY, SMNVEV (reference sequence). In DNA, the CDR3 is TGTGCCAGCAGTGACAGGCTCTCCTACGAGCAGTACTTC. Translated, it gives CASSDRLSYEQYF.

The chain has TRBV18 and TRBJ2-5; 11 bases line up with TRBD1. This CDR3 spans 16 amino acids. The germline V gene has CDR1 KGHSH and CDR2 LQKENI. Unmatched junction bases numbered 10, after V lost 3 bases and J lost 7 bases. This CDR3 is CASSPAGQGETGTQYF. The CDR3 DNA reads as TGTGCCAGCTCACCGGCGGGACAGGGGGAAACGGGGACCCAGTACTTC.

This clone was counted a single time. This sequence joins TRBV5-1 and TRBJ2-1; 11 bases map to TRBD2. CDR1 and CDR2 from the germline V gene are SGHRS and YFSETQ. The CDR3 loop spans 15 amino acids. With V trimmed by 7 bases and J by 0 bases, 3 bases remained unmatched. The DNA of the CDR3 is TGCGCCAGCCGACTAGCGGGGAGCTCCTACAATGAGCAGTTCTTC. It encodes CASRLAGSSYNEQFF.

The V and J genes are TRBV12-3 or TRBV12-4 and TRBJ2-2; D is ambiguous. CDR3 size: 12 residues. V was cut by 7 bases and J by 5 bases, with 8 bases left in between. CDR3 in amino acids: CASTSRTGELFF. The CDR3 coding sequence is TGTGCCAGCACCTCTAGGACCGGGGAGCTGTTTTTT.

The rearrangement joins TRBV4-1 to TRBJ1-5; 12 nucleotides line up with TRBD1. The CDR3 runs 16 residues. V shed 4 bases and J 7 bases; nucleotides not matched to a gene: 8. Germline CDR1 and CDR2: MGHRA and YSYEKL. DNA of the CDR3: TGCGCCAGCAGCCCAGGGACAGGGGGCGGTTTCCAGCCCCAGCATTTT. The encoded protein is CASSPGTGGGFQPQHF.

This clone was found many times. The genes are TRBV6-1 and TRBJ2-7; no clear D gene. Trimming cost V 2 bases and J 9 bases, with 8 bases left between them. This CDR3 is 11 amino acids long. The V gene's germline CDR1 is MNHNS and CDR2 SASEGT. CDR3 in DNA: TGTGCCAGCAGTGAATTGGCTGTGCAGTACTTC. Its translation: CASSELAVQYF.

The chain joins TRBV5-6 to TRBJ1-5; 7 nucleotides line up with TRBD1. The CDR3 is 15 residues long. J gave up 3 bases and V 4 bases, and 7 bases lay outside the gene matches. Germline-derived CDR1 and CDR2 are SGHDT and YYEEEE. CDR3 sequence reads: CASSRRGTDNQPQHF. The CDR3 bases are TGTGCCAGCAGCCGACGCGGGACAGACAATCAGCCCCAGCATTTT.

This chain connects TRBV7-9 to TRBJ1-4; 9 bases line up with TRBD1. Losses at the gene ends were 5 bases for V and 10 bases for J; bases not matched to a gene: 2. This CDR3 has 12 amino acids. Per the germline V gene, CDR1 is SEHNR and CDR2 is FQNEAQ (reference sequence). CDR3 bases: TGTGCCAGCAGCCCGGGACAGGGAAAACTGTTTTTT. Translated, it gives CASSPGQGKLFF.